One TCR beta chain is described in this entry. This clonotype was found a few times. There is no known antigen for this receptor. Base qualities are not provided; no much larger clone lies one nucleotide away. TCRdb names Illumina HiSeq 1500 as the instrument used. The public reads were run again by TCRdb, first through fastp at Q25 and then through MiXCR, and only productive beta chains were kept. Entries that share a CDR3 protein sequence are merged under the most common genes and DNA. The sample data list nearly 700,000 distinct CDR3 sequences, and around a third of these were observed just once. 15% to 20% of the sample rests with the top ten. In light of the paper, this sample's treatment or condition label describes: in vitro stimulation with specific CMV peptide epitopes to enrich CMV-specific T cells. The record originates from a study of T cell repertoires in cytomegalovirus infection (dated by TCRdb to 2018 to 2020). In the study overall: Peptide stimulations targeted recently identified HLA-C-restricted CMV epitopes, whose presentation resists viral immunomodulation, together with well-studied HLA-B-restricted epitopes. The HLA type of each donor mattered for the analysis, because public TCR beta signatures pointed to carriage of CMV infection along with the matching HLA type.

The CDR3 has 14 amino acids, counting the end cysteine and phenylalanine. CDR3 DNA is the only sequence kept; it has 42 bases, read in frame from the first base. CDR1 and CDR2 are read off the germline V gene as MGHRA and YSYEKL. V is clipped by 3 bases and J by 2 bases, and the sequence between their germline boundaries is 7 bases long. Findings and caveats that apply to the study as a whole: In the ex vivo response, HLA-C-restricted CMV-specific TCR beta clonotypes were dominant, and in two of eight donors the single most frequent clonotype came from this HLA-C-restricted group. In both this cohort and an independent roughly 350-donor cohort, the cumulative frequency of public TCR beta family members distinguished carriers of CMV infection plus the relevant HLA type.

Here the chain combines TRBV4-1 and TRBJ2-2; perhaps TRBD1 is the D gene, with 5 bases matching. The specimen comprised cultured PBMCs, sampled from culture after CMV antigen stimulation. The receptor was derived from a human donor in good health (CMV status not recorded). Some clones in this sample may be carry-over from other donors' samples. The DNA is as follows: TGCGCCAGCAGCCACAGGGAAAACACCGGGGAGCTGTTTTTT. Its translation reads: CASSHRENTGELFF.